The next 19 T cell receptor beta chains were all read from a single sample in a study of OX40 agonist ivuxolimab in advanced cancers. Sequencing used immunoSEQ multiplex PCR; TCRdb keeps in-frame clones, though not all of them. The profile shows about 77,000 clones, roughly 91% of them singletons. Sequenced material: CD4+ or CD8+ T cells sorted from blood, taken in a trial of the OX40 agonist ivuxolimab. These receptors all stem from an adult with an advanced solid tumor such as melanoma, head and neck, liver or kidney cancer.

The V and J genes are TRBV5-1 and TRBJ2-2; 10 bases align to TRBD2. V was pared by 4 bases and J by 6 bases, with 30 bases of the junction left unmatched. Germline V gives CDR1 SGHRS, CDR2 YFSETQ. This CDR3 contains 23 residues. In DNA, the CDR3 is TGCGCCAGCAGCCATCCGGACCCCCTCTTAGCGGGAGGACCCCCATCTTCATCCGGGGAGCTGTTTTTT. This codes for CASSHPDPLLAGGPPSSSGELFF.

J is TRBJ1-2 and V is TRBV6-6; D ambiguous. CDR1 and CDR2 (germline): MNHNY, SVGAGI (reference sequence). The V end lost 8 bases, the J end lost 3 bases, and 13 bases lay between the germline ends. The CDR3 loop spans 13 amino acids. The CDR3, as DNA: TGTGCCAGCGGCCCTCGGGAGGACTATGGCTACACCTTC. Protein: CASGPREDYGYTF.

V is TRBV5-4 and J is TRBJ1-3; TRBD1 aligns across 11 bases. The V and J ends lost 4 bases and 3 bases, in that order; junction bases with no gene match: 9. Germline lookup yields CDR1 SGHNT and CDR2 YYREEE (reference sequence). The CDR3 consists of 17 residues. This CDR3 reads CASSPPGQGAIGNTIYF. Written as DNA, the CDR3 is TGTGCCAGCAGCCCACCAGGACAGGGGGCGATTGGAAACACCATATATTTT.

The rearrangement uses TRBV9 and TRBJ1-1; D is uncertain. Trimming took off 0 bases at V and 6 bases at J, with 9 bases between the two ends. CDR3 length: 13 residues. The germline gives CDR1 SGDLS, CDR2 YYNGEE. This CDR3 reads CASSVDGLSEAFF. CDR3 DNA: TGTGCCAGCAGCGTAGACGGGTTATCTGAAGCTTTCTTT.

This clone was counted a single time. The genes are TRBV4-1 and TRBJ2-5, with a tentative D call TRBD2 (5 bases). This CDR3 is built from 17 residues. The V and J ends lost 4 bases and 4 bases respectively, with 22 bases between them. Germline CDR1 MGHRA, CDR2 YSYEKL. The CDR3 bases are TGCGCCAGCAGCCCAAAATGGCCCGGAGGTCCTCCAGAGACCCAGTACTTC. This translates into CASSPKWPGGPPETQYF.

This chain connects TRBV11-3 to TRBJ2-3; 7 bases map to TRBD2. The CDR3 has 16 residues. The germline gives CDR1 SGHNT, CDR2 YENEEA. V lost 3 bases, J lost 4 bases, and 10 bases stayed unmatched. In DNA, the CDR3 is TGTGCCAGCAGCTTCTGCGAACTAGCGATGCCAGATACGCAGTATTTT. This translates into CASSFCELAMPDTQYF.

This clone was picked up one time. The V gene is TRBV27, the J gene TRBJ1-2, with 7 bases identical to TRBD1. The ends lost 5 bases at V and 5 bases at J; junction bases unmatched: 5. The CDR3 sequence is 13 residues long. Looked up from germline, CDR1 is MNHEY and CDR2 is SMNVEV (reference sequence). This chain's CDR3 is CASSPRTGYGYTF. The DNA of the CDR3 is TGTGCCAGCAGTCCTCGGACAGGTTATGGCTACACCTTC.

This clone came up once. The chain employs TRBV6-1 and TRBJ2-1, with 8 bases lining up with TRBD2. The germline V gene encodes CDR1 MNHNS and CDR2 SASEGT. J gave up 7 bases and V 10 bases, and 15 bases lay outside the gene matches. CDR3 length: 15 amino acids. The DNA for the CDR3 is TGTGCCAACGCCAGGGAGGTGTTAGCGGGGAATGAGCAGTTCTTC. Translation: CANAREVLAGNEQFF.

The chain has TRBV5-1 and TRBJ2-3, with D perhaps being TRBD1 or TRBD2 (5 bases each). Germline assignment: CDR1 SGHRS and CDR2 YFSETQ. The CDR3 sequence is 16 residues long. Trimming cost V 7 bases and J 0 bases, with 18 bases left between them. The CDR3, as DNA: TGCGCCAGCTGGGTAGAGGGGCTACCTAGCACAGATACGCAGTATTTT. It encodes CASWVEGLPSTDTQYF.

The rearrangement uses TRBV7-2 and TRBJ1-3, with 8 bases fitting TRBD1. Germline lookup yields CDR1 SGHTA and CDR2 FQGNSA. The trim removed 5 bases at V and 4 bases at J, leaving 7 bases unmatched. CDR3 length: 15 residues. In DNA, the CDR3 is TGTGCCAGCAGCCGCAGACAGGGGTTGGGAAACACCATATATTTT. Translated: CASSRRQGLGNTIYF.

V usage is TRBV7-7 and J usage is TRBJ2-5; tentatively, D is TRBD1 (6 bases). The V and J ends lost 5 bases and 5 bases respectively, with 15 bases between them. Germline V gene data show CDR1 as SSHAT and CDR2 as FNYEAQ (reference sequence). This CDR3 has 14 amino acids. CDR3 protein: CASSKTGFGETQYF. CDR3 DNA: TGTGCCAGCAGCAAAACAGGGTTCGGGGAGACCCAGTACTTC.

The table lists this clone with a few counts. The chain carries TRBV5-4 and TRBJ2-1, with 7 bases fitting TRBD2. This CDR3 has 16 amino acids. Germline CDR1 reads SGHNT; CDR2 reads YYREEE (reference sequence). J was trimmed by 8 bases and V by 1 base; bases with no gene match: 12. The CDR3 reads CASSLFQRGNGDEQFF. For the CDR3, the DNA is TGTGCCAGCAGCTTGTTCCAGCGGGGCAACGGGGATGAGCAGTTCTTC.

The V gene is TRBV20-1, the J gene TRBJ2-2, with D tentatively TRBD1 or TRBD2 (5 bases each). Germline-derived CDR1 and CDR2 are DFQATT and SNEGSKA (reference sequence). V lost 6 bases to trimming and J lost 11 bases, with 13 bases between them. The CDR3 length is 11 residues. The CDR3 loop is CSAQGRRELFF. DNA for the CDR3: TGCAGTGCGCAGGGACGGAGAGAGCTGTTTTTT.

This clone has a handful of counts. The chain is built from TRBV10-1 and TRBJ1-2; D is ambiguous. CDR3 length: 13 residues. V lost 6 bases and J 3 bases, leaving 11 bases between the germline ends. CDR1 WNHNN and CDR2 SYGVQD come from the germline V gene (reference sequence). The CDR3 sequence is CASRDTEDYGYTF. CDR3 sequence (DNA): TGCGCCAGCAGGGATACAGAGGACTATGGCTACACCTTC.

V usage is TRBV21-1 and J usage is TRBJ2-1; the DNA was not compared with TRBD2, the D call given in the table. TRBV21-1 is deemed a pseudogene. This CDR3 spans 17 amino acids. The CDR3 DNA is TGTGCCAGCAGCAAAGGATTAAGACTGAGCTCCTACAATGAGCAGTTCTTC. Protein product: CASSKGLRLSSYNEQFF.

This sequence joins TRBV19 and TRBJ2-6; D is unresolved. CDR1 and CDR2 (germline): LNHDA, SQIVND (reference sequence). Trimming stripped 3 bases from V and 0 bases from J, with 9 bases between. The CDR3 is 16 residues long. The CDR3, as DNA: TGTGCCAGTAGTATGGGCAGAGTCTCTGGGGCCAACGTCCTGACTTTC. The encoded protein is CASSMGRVSGANVLTF.

With respect to this clone: Its ends do not fully match the called genes, so a read error is possible. Additional DNA sequences in this sample encode the identical CDR3. The CDR3 DNA is TGTGCCAGCAGTTTTGGGCAGTTCAATCAGCCTCAGCATTTT. The encoded protein is CASSFGQFNQPQHF. V and J are TRBV27 and TRBJ1-5; the D is unclear. This CDR3 spans 14 amino acids. Germline CDR1 reads MNHEY; CDR2 reads SMNVEV (reference sequence).

The V gene is TRBV15, the J gene TRBJ1-2; 7 nucleotides line up with TRBD1. The CDR3 consists of 13 residues. Germline V gene sequence: CDR1 LNHNV, CDR2 YYDKDF (reference sequence). Trimming at V came to 3 bases and at J to 8 bases, leaving 6 bases not matched to a gene. DNA of the CDR3: TGTGCCACCAGCAGCGGCAGGGGGGACGGCTACACCTTC. As protein: CATSSGRGDGYTF.

V gene TRBV19 combines with J gene TRBJ1-1, with D unclear. This CDR3 comprises 15 residues. CDR1 LNHDA and CDR2 SQIVND come from the germline V gene (reference sequence). V dropped 4 bases and J dropped 5 bases, with 17 bases sitting between them. The CDR3, as DNA: TGTGCCAGTAGTACGCTCCTGGTCGGGAGGACTGAAGCTTTCTTT. Its translation is CASSTLLVGRTEAFF.